One and the same sample provided the 29 T cell receptor beta chains below, sequenced in a study of blood T cell repertoires in COVID-19. The data were produced by immunoSEQ multiplex PCR, yet TCRdb's version contains in-frame clones alone and is incomplete. The sample holds some 310,000 clones, roughly 91% seen once. The sequenced sample was peripheral blood. All receptors come from a man aged 50 to 60 with active or convalescent COVID-19.

V usage is TRBV6-5 and J usage is TRBJ1-3; unclear D gene. Looked up from germline, CDR1 is MNHEY and CDR2 is SVGAGI. The CDR3 consists of 13 residues. V was clipped by 6 bases and J by 0 bases, with 6 bases between them. CDR3 loop: CASSESSGNTIYF. The CDR3 bases are TGTGCCAGCAGCGAGAGCTCTGGAAACACCATATATTTT.

This clone was detected a few times. The chain couples TRBV30 to TRBJ1-3, with D possibly TRBD1 on 5 matching bases. The CDR3 runs to 12 residues. V lost 4 bases and J lost 4, with 8 bases in between. Germline CDR1 is GTSNPN and CDR2 is SVGIG (reference sequence). CDR3 residues: CAWNRGGNTIYF. The CDR3 DNA follows: TGTGCCTGGAATCGGGGGGGAAACACCATATATTTT. The full variable domain, its missing parts supplied by reference TRBV30 and TRBJ1-3, is SQTIHQWPATLVQPVGSPLSLECTVEGTSNPNLYWYRQAAGRGLQLLFYSVGIGQISSEVPQNLSASRPQDRQFILSSKKLLLSDSGFYLCAWNRGGNTIYFGEGSWLTVV.

The genes are TRBV15 and TRBJ2-3; D uncertain. The CDR3 is 15 residues long. CDR1 is LNHNV and CDR2 is YYDKDF in the germline V gene (reference sequence). Trimming cost V 2 bases and J 2 bases, with 11 bases left between them. The CDR3 spells CATSRPAADTDTQYF. CDR3 coding DNA: TGTGCCACCAGCAGACCCGCGGCAGACACAGATACGCAGTATTTT.

The chain has TRBV18 and TRBJ1-2; 8 bases fit TRBD1. The CDR3 is 15 residues long. In germline, CDR1 is KGHSH, CDR2 LQKENI. V was pared by 3 bases and J by 0 bases, with 3 bases of the junction left unmatched. Here the CDR3 DNA reads TGTGCCAGCTCACCGCGGACAGGGACTAACTATGGCTACACCTTC. Translation gives CASSPRTGTNYGYTF.

This clone appeared a single time. The J gene is TRBJ2-1, the V gene TRBV5-6; 10 bases fit TRBD2. The CDR3 consists of 14 residues. V lost 3 bases and J lost 7; bases outside the gene matches: 4. Germline assignment: CDR1 SGHDT and CDR2 YYEEEE. Here the CDR3 reads CASSSGLARNEQFF. The CDR3 nucleotides read TGTGCCAGCAGCTCGGGACTAGCGAGGAATGAGCAGTTCTTC.

The J gene is TRBJ2-7, the V gene TRBV9, with 11 bases aligning to TRBD1. CDR1 is SGDLS, CDR2 YYNGEE, per germline. The CDR3 totals 15 residues. J lost 5 bases, V lost 4 bases, and 8 bases had no gene match. Written as DNA, the CDR3 is TGTGCCAGCAGCTATCGGACAGGGGGCTACAACGAGCAGTACTTC. Its translation: CASSYRTGGYNEQYF. The full variable domain, completed using reference TRBV9 and TRBJ2-7, is DSGVTQTPKHLITATGQRVTLRCSPRSGDLSVYWYQQSLDQGLQFLIQYYNGEERAKGNILERFSAQQFPDLHSELNLSSLELGDSALYFCASSYRTGGYNEQYFGPGTRLTVT.

The rearrangement uses TRBV29-1 and TRBJ2-3, with D unclear. Trimming removed 7 bases at V and 7 bases at J, with 15 bases between. The germline gives CDR1 SQVTM, CDR2 ANQGSEA. This CDR3 is 12 amino acids long. The CDR3 spells CSGTAPPNTQYF. Written as DNA, the CDR3 is TGCAGCGGCACAGCCCCCCCAAATACGCAGTATTTT.

The V and J genes are TRBV30 and TRBJ2-1; TRBD1 matches 7 bases. Unmatched junction bases numbered 11, after V lost 2 bases and J lost 7 bases. Looked up from germline, CDR1 is GTSNPN and CDR2 is SVGIG (reference sequence). This CDR3 comprises 15 residues. DNA for the CDR3: TGTGCCTGGAGTCCGACGACAGGGCTGGGGAATGAGCAGTTCTTC. Translated, it gives CAWSPTTGLGNEQFF. The variable domain in full, completed from reference TRBV30 and TRBJ2-1, reads SQTIHQWPATLVQPVGSPLSLECTVEGTSNPNLYWYRQAAGRGLQLLFYSVGIGQISSEVPQNLSASRPQDRQFILSSKKLLLSDSGFYLCAWSPTTGLGNEQFFGPGTRLTVL.

The table lists this clone with a count of one. The CDR3 is CASSQAAQETQYF. In DNA, the CDR3 is TGTGCCAGCAGCCAAGCGGCCCAAGAGACCCAGTACTTC. The chain employs TRBV16 and TRBJ2-5; the D is unclear. V dropped 2 bases and J dropped 1 base, with 5 bases sitting between them. The V gene's germline CDR1 is KGHSY and CDR2 FQNENV. The CDR3 totals 13 residues.

The chain is built from TRBV30 and TRBJ1-3; 7 nucleotides align to TRBD1. V lost 1 base to trimming and J lost 0 bases; unmatched junction nucleotides: 9. Germline V lookup: CDR1 GTSNPN, CDR2 SVGIG (reference sequence). The CDR3 contains 17 residues. CDR3 sequence (DNA): TGTGCCTGGAGTGACATTCGAACAGGGGCCTCTGGAAACACCATATATTTT. Translation gives CAWSDIRTGASGNTIYF.

The chain employs TRBV19 and TRBJ2-2; 9 bases match TRBD1. Trimming removed 4 bases from V and 1 base from J; junction bases left unmatched: 4. This CDR3 contains 16 residues. CDR1 is LNHDA, CDR2 SQIVND, per germline (reference sequence). Here the CDR3 reads CASSNGGQGNTGELFF. In DNA, the CDR3 is TGTGCCAGTAGTAACGGGGGACAGGGGAACACCGGGGAGCTGTTTTTT.

With respect to this clone: Sequence at one end of the junction differs from germline and may be a read error. The chain couples TRBV7-7 to TRBJ2-2, with TRBD1 matching over 7 bases. This CDR3 region has 14 residues. CDR1 and CDR2 from the germline V gene are SSHAT and FNYEAQ (reference sequence). The CDR3 is CASSLGQDTGELFF. The CDR3 bases are TGTGCTAGCAGCTTAGGACAGGACACCGGGGAGCTGTTTTTT. Full variable domain (rest looked up from reference TRBV7-7 and TRBJ2-2): GAGVSQSPRYKVTKRGQDVTLRCDPISSHATLYWYQQALGQGPEFLTYFNYEAQPDKSGLPSDRFSAERPEGSISTLTIQRTEQRDSAMYRCASSLGQDTGELFFGEGSRLTVL.

The V gene is TRBV6-5, the J gene TRBJ1-1; D perhaps matches TRBD1 (6 bases). This CDR3 has 14 amino acids. The germline CDR1 and CDR2 sequences are MNHEY and SVGAGI. V was cut by 10 bases and J by 3 bases, with 18 bases left in between. The CDR3, as DNA: TGTGCCACCGGTCGGGAGGGGGACTACACTGAAGCTTTCTTT. This codes for CATGREGDYTEAFF.

The chain couples TRBV9 to TRBJ1-1, with 9 bases lining up with TRBD1. The germline V gene encodes CDR1 SGDLS and CDR2 YYNGEE. V was pared by 2 bases and J by 5 bases, with 4 bases of the junction left unmatched. The CDR3 sequence is 14 residues long. The CDR3 DNA reads TGTGCCAGCAGCGTCCAGACAGGGGGTACTGAAGCTTTCTTT. Its translation is CASSVQTGGTEAFF.

The rearrangement links TRBV3-1 (or the pseudogene TRBV3-2) to TRBJ2-3; 8 nucleotides align to TRBD1. With V trimmed by 0 bases and J by 0 bases, 2 bases remained unmatched. The CDR3 totals 16 residues. Germline CDR1 and CDR2: LGHDT and YNNKEL (reference sequence). The CDR3 nucleotides are TGTGCCAGCAGCCAAGACAGGGGGCCAAGCACAGATACGCAGTATTTT. The encoded protein is CASSQDRGPSTDTQYF.

This chain uses TRBV9 with TRBJ2-2; TRBD2 matches 8 bases. CDR1 SGDLS and CDR2 YYNGEE come from the germline V gene. The CDR3 consists of 14 residues. J lost 4 bases, V lost 3 bases, and 2 bases had no gene match. This CDR3 is CASSASGSTGELFF. For the CDR3, the DNA is TGTGCCAGCAGCGCCAGCGGGAGCACCGGGGAGCTGTTTTTT.

The chain uses TRBV19 and TRBJ2-5, with a tentative D call TRBD2 (5 bases). CDR1 and CDR2 from the germline V gene are LNHDA and SQIVND (reference sequence). With 6 bases removed from V and 2 bases from J, the gap between germline ends came to 10 bases. The CDR3 covers 13 residues. The CDR3 protein is CASSGGLQETQYF. The CDR3 DNA follows: TGTGCCAGTAGCGGAGGACTTCAAGAGACCCAGTACTTC. Full variable domain (missing parts from reference TRBV19 and TRBJ2-5): DGGITQSPKYLFRKEGQNVTLSCEQNLNHDAMYWYRQDPGQGLRLIYYSQIVNDFQKGDIAEGYSVSREKKESFPLTVTSAQKNPTAFYLCASSGGLQETQYFGPGTRLLVL.

The V gene is TRBV10-2, the J gene TRBJ2-6, with D perhaps TRBD1 (7 bases). The germline V and J ends were trimmed by 2 bases and 4 bases, with 21 bases remaining between them. CDR1 and CDR2 (germline): WSHSY, SAAADI. The CDR3 sequence is 19 residues long. The CDR3 here is CASSETSGQSGAGANVLTF. For the CDR3, the DNA is TGCGCCAGCAGTGAGACATCGGGACAGTCGGGGGCGGGGGCCAACGTCCTGACTTTC.

CDR3 sequence reads: CASSKRDATNEKLFF. The CDR3 nucleotides are TGTGCCAGTAGTAAGAGGGATGCAACTAATGAAAAACTGTTTTTT. The chain joins TRBV19 to TRBJ1-4, with D unclear. Germline V CDR1 and CDR2: LNHDA, SQIVND (reference sequence). V lost 4 bases and J 0 bases, leaving 9 bases between the germline ends. This CDR3 is 15 amino acids long.

V and J are TRBV10-3 and TRBJ1-6; D is perhaps TRBD1 (5 bases). Germline V gene data show CDR1 as ENHRY and CDR2 as SYGVKD. Trimming removed 7 bases from V and 9 bases from J, with 13 bases in between. The CDR3 spans 13 residues. The CDR3 DNA follows: TGTGCCATCAACCAGGGCCACGGTTCACCCCTCCACTTT. It translates to CAINQGHGSPLHF.

The rearrangement uses TRBV6-5 and TRBJ2-1, with unresolved D. Germline V gene sequence: CDR1 MNHEY, CDR2 SVGAGI. The CDR3 has 12 amino acids. The V gene lost 6 bases and the J gene lost 6 bases, with 9 bases spanning the gap. The CDR3 DNA reads TGTGCCAGCAGCTTCACTACCAATGAGCAGTTCTTC. Translation: CASSFTTNEQFF.

This clone was detected only a few times. The chain couples TRBV6-6 to TRBJ1-1, with D perhaps TRBD1 (6 bases). The CDR3 is made up of 14 amino acids. Germline lookup yields CDR1 MNHNY and CDR2 SVGAGI (reference sequence). The germline V and J ends were trimmed by 6 bases and 1 base, with 12 bases remaining between them. CDR3 nucleotides: TGTGCCAGCAGCCCCGGGACAAAGAACACTGAAGCTTTCTTT. This encodes CASSPGTKNTEAFF.

This clone has just a few counts. The rearrangement joins TRBV7-2 to TRBJ2-7, with 11 bases matching TRBD2. The germline gives CDR1 SGHTA, CDR2 FQGNSA. V shed 0 bases, J shed 6 bases, and the junction held 1 base outside the gene matches. The CDR3 is 14 residues long. CDR3 amino acids: CASSLATSGVEQYF. The CDR3 DNA sequence: TGTGCCAGCAGCTTAGCGACTAGCGGGGTCGAGCAGTACTTC.

This chain links TRBV5-1 with TRBJ1-2; 12 bases are a match to TRBD1. The CDR3 is 17 residues long. Unmatched junction bases numbered 15, after V lost 4 bases and J lost 8 bases. Per the germline V gene, CDR1 is SGHRS and CDR2 is YFSETQ. The CDR3 nucleotides read TGCGCCAGCAGCCACACCGGGACAGGGGGCGCCACGTGGGGCTACACCTTC. It yields the protein CASSHTGTGGATWGYTF.

The V and J genes are TRBV2 and TRBJ1-1; tentative D call: TRBD1 (6 bases). Per the germline V gene, CDR1 is SNHLY and CDR2 is FYNNEI. The ends were cut back, 2 bases at V and 0 bases at J, with 10 bases in the middle. The CDR3 sequence is 15 residues long. CDR3 loop: CASSEQGLMNTEAFF. DNA of the CDR3: TGTGCCAGCAGTGAACAGGGGCTGATGAACACTGAAGCTTTCTTT.

The DNA of the CDR3 is TGCGCCAGCAGCTTGTTAGGGGCCGGTGGAAACACCATATATTTT. Amino acid sequence: CASSLLGAGGNTIYF. J is TRBJ1-3 and V is TRBV5-1, with D possibly being TRBD1 (5 bases). The CDR3 covers 15 residues. Trimming shortened V by 1 base and J by 3 bases, and 11 bases separated the two germline ends. Per germline, CDR1 SGHRS and CDR2 YFSETQ.

This clone was seen once. The rearrangement joins TRBV7-2 to TRBJ2-5; TRBD1 agrees at 9 bases. The germline CDR1 and CDR2 sequences are SGHTA and FQGNSA. The CDR3 loop spans 16 amino acids. J gave up 2 bases and V 5 bases, and 9 bases lay outside the gene matches. The CDR3 loop is CASSQSGQGPQETQYF. Here the CDR3 DNA reads TGTGCCAGCAGCCAGTCGGGACAGGGTCCACAAGAGACCCAGTACTTC.

This chain links TRBV4-2 with TRBJ1-6; weak D call: TRBD1 (5 bases). Germline CDR1 is LGHNA and CDR2 is YNFKEQ. Trimming cost V 0 bases and J 10 bases, with 13 bases left between them. The CDR3 has 15 amino acids. Written as DNA, the CDR3 is TGTGCCAGCAGCCAAGAAGTACAGGCCAGGTCACCCCTCCACTTT. This encodes CASSQEVQARSPLHF.

V gene TRBV7-2 combines with J gene TRBJ2-1, with 10 bases fitting TRBD2. The V and J ends lost 1 base and 2 bases, in that order; junction bases with no gene match: 2. Germline values: CDR1 SGHTA, CDR2 FQGNSA. This CDR3 is built from 16 residues. The CDR3 DNA is TGTGCCAGCAGCTTAGTACTAGCGGGACCCTACAATGAGCAGTTCTTC. Amino acid sequence: CASSLVLAGPYNEQFF.